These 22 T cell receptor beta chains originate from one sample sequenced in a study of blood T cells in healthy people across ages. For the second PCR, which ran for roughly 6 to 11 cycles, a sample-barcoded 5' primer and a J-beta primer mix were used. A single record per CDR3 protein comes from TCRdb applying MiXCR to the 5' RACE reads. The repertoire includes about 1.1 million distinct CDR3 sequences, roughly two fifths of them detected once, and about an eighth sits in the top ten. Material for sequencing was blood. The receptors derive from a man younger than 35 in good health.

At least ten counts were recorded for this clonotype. Here the CDR3 reads CASSYFDRIVETQYF. The CDR3 bases are TGTGCCAGCAGTTATTTCGACAGGATCGTTGAGACCCAGTACTTC. This chain connects TRBV6-2 or TRBV6-3 to TRBJ2-5, with TRBD1 as a possible D gene (6 bases). This CDR3 spans 15 amino acids. Germline assignment: CDR1 MNHEY and CDR2 SVGEGT. V gave up 3 bases and J gave up 5 bases, with 16 bases separating them.

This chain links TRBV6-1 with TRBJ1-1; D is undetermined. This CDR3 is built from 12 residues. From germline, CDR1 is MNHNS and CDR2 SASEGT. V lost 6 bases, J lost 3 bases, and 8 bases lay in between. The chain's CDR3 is CASRLSDTEAFF. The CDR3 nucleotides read TGTGCCAGCAGACTGAGCGACACTGAAGCTTTCTTT.

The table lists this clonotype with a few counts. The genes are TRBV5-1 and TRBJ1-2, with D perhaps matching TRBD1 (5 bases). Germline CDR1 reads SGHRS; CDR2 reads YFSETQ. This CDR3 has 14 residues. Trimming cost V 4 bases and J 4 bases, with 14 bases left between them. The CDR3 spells CASSAATDPYGYTF. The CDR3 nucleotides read TGCGCCAGCAGCGCCGCGACAGACCCCTATGGCTACACCTTC. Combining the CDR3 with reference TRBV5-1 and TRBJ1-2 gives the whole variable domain KAGVTQTPRYLIKTRGQQVTLSCSPISGHRSVSWYQQTPGQGLQFLFEYFSETQRNKGNFPGRFSGRQFSNSRSEMNVSTLELGDSALYLCASSAATDPYGYTFGSGTRLTVV.

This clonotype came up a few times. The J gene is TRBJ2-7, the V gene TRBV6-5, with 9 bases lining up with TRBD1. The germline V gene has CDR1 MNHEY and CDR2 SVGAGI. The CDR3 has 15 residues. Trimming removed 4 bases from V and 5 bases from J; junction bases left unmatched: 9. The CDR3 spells CASSSAGQGLHEQYF. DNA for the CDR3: TGTGCCAGCAGTTCGGCGGGACAGGGTCTCCACGAGCAGTACTTC.

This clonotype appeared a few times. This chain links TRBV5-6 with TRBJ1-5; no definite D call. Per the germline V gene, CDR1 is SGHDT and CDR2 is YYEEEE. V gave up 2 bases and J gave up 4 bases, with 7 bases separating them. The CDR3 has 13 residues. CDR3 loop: CASSLRRNQPQHF. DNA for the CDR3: TGTGCCAGCAGCTTACGGCGTAATCAGCCCCAGCATTTT.

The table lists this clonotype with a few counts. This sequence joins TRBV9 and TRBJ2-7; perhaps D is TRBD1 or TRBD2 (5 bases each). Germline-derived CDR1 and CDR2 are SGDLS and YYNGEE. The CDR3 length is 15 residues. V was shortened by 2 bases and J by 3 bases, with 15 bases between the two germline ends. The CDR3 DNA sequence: TGTGCCAGCAGCGTTACTAGTGCGAGGGGCTACGAGCAGTACTTC. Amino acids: CASSVTSARGYEQYF.

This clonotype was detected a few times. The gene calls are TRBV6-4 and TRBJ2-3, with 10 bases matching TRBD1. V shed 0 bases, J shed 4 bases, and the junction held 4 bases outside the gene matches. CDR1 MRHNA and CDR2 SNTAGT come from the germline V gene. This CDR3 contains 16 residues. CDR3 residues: CASSDSKGTGADTQYF. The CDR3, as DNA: TGTGCCAGCAGTGACTCGAAGGGGACAGGGGCAGATACGCAGTATTTT.

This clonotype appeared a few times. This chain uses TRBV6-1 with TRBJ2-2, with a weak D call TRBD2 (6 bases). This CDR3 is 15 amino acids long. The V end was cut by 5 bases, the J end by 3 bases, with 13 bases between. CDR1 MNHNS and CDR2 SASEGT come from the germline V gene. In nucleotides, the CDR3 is TGTGCCAGCAGTAAAGGGACTTTCTACACCGGGGAGCTGTTTTTT. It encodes CASSKGTFYTGELFF.

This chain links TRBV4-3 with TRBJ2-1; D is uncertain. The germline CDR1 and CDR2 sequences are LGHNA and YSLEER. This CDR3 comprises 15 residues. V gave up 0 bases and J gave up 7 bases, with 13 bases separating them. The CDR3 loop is CASSQDLSGLNEQFF. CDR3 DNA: TGCGCCAGCAGCCAAGATCTCTCGGGTCTGAATGAGCAGTTCTTC.

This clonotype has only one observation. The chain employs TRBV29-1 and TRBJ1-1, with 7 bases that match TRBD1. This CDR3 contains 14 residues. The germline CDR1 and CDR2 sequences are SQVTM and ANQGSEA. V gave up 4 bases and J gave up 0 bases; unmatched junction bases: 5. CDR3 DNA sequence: TGCAGCGTTGCGGCACAGGGGATGAACACTGAAGCTTTCTTT. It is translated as CSVAAQGMNTEAFF. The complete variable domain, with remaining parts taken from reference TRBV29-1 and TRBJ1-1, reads SAVISQKPSRDICQRGTSLTIQCQVDSQVTMMFWYRQQPGQSLTLIATANQGSEATYESGFVIDKFPISRPNLTFSTLTVSNMSPEDSSIYLCSVAAQGMNTEAFFGQGTRLTVV.

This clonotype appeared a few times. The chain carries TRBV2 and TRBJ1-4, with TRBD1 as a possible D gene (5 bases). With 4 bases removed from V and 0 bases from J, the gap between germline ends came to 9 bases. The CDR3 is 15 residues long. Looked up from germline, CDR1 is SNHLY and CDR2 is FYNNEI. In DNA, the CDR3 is TGTGCCAGCAGTGGCCCGGGGGCAACTAATGAAAAACTGTTTTTT. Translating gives CASSGPGATNEKLFF.

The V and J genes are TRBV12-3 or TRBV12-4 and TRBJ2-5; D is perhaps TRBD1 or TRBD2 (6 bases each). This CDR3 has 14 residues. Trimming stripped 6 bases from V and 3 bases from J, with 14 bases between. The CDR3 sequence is CASRETGAEETQYF. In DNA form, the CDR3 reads TGTGCCAGCAGGGAAACGGGGGCGGAAGAGACCCAGTACTTC.

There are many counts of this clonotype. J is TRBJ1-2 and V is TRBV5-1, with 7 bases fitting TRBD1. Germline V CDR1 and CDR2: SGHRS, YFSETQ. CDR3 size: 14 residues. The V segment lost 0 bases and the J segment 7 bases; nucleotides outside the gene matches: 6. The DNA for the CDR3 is TGCGCCAGCAGCTTGGGACAGGGCAACAGTGGCTACACCTTC. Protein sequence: CASSLGQGNSGYTF.

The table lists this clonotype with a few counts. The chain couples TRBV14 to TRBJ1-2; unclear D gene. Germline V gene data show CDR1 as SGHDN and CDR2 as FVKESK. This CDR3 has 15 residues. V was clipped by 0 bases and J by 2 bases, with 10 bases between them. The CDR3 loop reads CASSQDLDGNYGYTF. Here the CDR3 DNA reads TGTGCCAGCAGCCAAGATCTTGACGGGAACTATGGCTACACCTTC.

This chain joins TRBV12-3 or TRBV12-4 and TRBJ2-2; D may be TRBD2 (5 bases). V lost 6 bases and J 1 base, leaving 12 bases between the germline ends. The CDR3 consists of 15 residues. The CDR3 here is CASRPPRGNTGELFF. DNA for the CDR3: TGTGCCAGCAGACCTCCCCGGGGGAACACCGGGGAGCTGTTTTTT.

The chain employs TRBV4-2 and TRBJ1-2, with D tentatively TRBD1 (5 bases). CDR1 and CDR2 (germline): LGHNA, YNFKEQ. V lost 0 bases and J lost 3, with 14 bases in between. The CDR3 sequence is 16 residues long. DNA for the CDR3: TGTGCCAGCAGCCAAGAGACGGGGCGCCTACACTATGGCTACACCTTC. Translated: CASSQETGRLHYGYTF.

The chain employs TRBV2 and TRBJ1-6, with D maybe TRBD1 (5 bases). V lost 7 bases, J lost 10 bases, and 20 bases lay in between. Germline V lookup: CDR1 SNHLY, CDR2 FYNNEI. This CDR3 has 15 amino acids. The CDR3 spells CASKPRTRNMSPLHF. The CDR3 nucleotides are TGTGCCAGCAAACCTCGGACAAGGAACATGTCACCCCTCCACTTT.

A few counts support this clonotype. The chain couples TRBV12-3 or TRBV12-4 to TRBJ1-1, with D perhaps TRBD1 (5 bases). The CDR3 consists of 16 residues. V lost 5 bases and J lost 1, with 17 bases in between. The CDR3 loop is CASSQRVGVQNTEAFF. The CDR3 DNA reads TGTGCCAGCAGTCAGCGTGTGGGGGTGCAGAACACTGAAGCTTTCTTT.

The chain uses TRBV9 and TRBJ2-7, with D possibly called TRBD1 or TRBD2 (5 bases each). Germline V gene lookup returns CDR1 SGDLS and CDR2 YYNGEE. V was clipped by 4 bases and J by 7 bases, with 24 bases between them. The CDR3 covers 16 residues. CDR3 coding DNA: TGTGCCAGCAGCTCCCGACAGCCCCTACGAGGGAATGAGCAGTACTTC. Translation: CASSSRQPLRGNEQYF.

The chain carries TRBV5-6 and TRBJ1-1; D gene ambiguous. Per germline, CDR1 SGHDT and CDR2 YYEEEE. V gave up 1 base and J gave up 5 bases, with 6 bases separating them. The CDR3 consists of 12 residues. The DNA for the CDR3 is TGTGCCAGCAGCTTGAAGGTGACTGAAGCTTTCTTT. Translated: CASSLKVTEAFF.

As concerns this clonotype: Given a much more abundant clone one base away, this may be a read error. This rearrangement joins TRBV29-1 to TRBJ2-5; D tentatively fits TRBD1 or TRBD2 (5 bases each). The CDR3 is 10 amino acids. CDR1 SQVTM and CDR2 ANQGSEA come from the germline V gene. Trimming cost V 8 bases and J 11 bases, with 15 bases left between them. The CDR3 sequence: CSPGRNEQYF. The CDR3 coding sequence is TGCAGCCCAGGGAGAAATGAGCAGTACTTC.

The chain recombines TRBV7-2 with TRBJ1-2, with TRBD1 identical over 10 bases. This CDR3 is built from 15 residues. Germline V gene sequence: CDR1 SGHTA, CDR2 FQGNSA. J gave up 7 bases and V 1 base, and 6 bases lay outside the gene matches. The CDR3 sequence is CASSLDARTGGGYTF. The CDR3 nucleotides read TGTGCCAGCAGCTTAGATGCAAGGACAGGGGGTGGCTACACCTTC.